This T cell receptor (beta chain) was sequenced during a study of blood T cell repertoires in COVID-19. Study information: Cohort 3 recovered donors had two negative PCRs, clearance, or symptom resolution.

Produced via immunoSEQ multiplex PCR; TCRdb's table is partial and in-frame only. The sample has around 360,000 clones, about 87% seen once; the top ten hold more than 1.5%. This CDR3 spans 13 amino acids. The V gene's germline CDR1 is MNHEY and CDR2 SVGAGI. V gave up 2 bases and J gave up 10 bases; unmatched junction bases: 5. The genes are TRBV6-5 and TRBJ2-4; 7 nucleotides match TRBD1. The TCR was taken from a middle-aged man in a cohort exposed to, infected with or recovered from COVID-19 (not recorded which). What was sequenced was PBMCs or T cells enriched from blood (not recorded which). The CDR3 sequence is CASSYTDRSIQYF. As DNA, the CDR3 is TGTGCCAGCAGTTACACGGACAGGTCTATTCAGTACTTC.